The 8 T cell receptor beta chains below were found in one sample sequenced in a study of shared clonotypes between healthy human individuals. CD45RO-negative, CCR7-selected cells formed the naive CD8 fraction, which excluded terminally differentiated effector memory CD45RA+ cells. Measured with immunoSEQ multiplex PCR; TCRdb has only the in-frame clones, and not every one. The table shows about 2 million clones, with approximately 94% occurring only once. The specimen was naive CD8+ T cells sorted from blood. The receptors derive from a man younger than 35 in good health.

CDR3 nucleotides: TGTGCCAGCGGGCCGCAGGGGGCGACGAACACTGAAGCTTTCTTT. Translation gives CASGPQGATNTEAFF. The chain uses TRBV28 and TRBJ1-1, with 8 bases matching TRBD1. Per germline, CDR1 MDHEN and CDR2 SYDVKM. V trimming: 8 bases; J trimming: 1 base; junction bases outside the gene matches: 9. This CDR3 contains 15 residues.

The chain links TRBV30 to TRBJ2-7; tentatively, D is TRBD1 (6 bases). The germline CDR1 and CDR2 sequences are GTSNPN and SVGIG (reference sequence). The CDR3 loop spans 14 amino acids. With 5 bases removed from V and 1 base from J, the gap between germline ends came to 15 bases. The CDR3 nucleotides are TGTGCCTGGTCCTCAGGGGCTCAGTCCTACGAGCAGTACTTC. Translation: CAWSSGAQSYEQYF.

The chain links TRBV19 to TRBJ2-4; possible D gene TRBD2, 6 bases. This CDR3 has 13 amino acids. V lost 3 bases, J lost 8 bases, and 11 bases lay in between. Germline assignment: CDR1 LNHDA and CDR2 SQIVND (reference sequence). CDR3 nucleotides: TGTGCCAGTAGTATCCGGGGGAAGGACATTCAGTACTTC. It is translated as CASSIRGKDIQYF.

This chain uses TRBV7-9 with TRBJ1-2, with TRBD1 as a possible D gene (5 bases). The V end was cut by 10 bases, the J end by 3 bases, with 9 bases between. This CDR3 has 11 amino acids. Looked up from germline, CDR1 is SEHNR and CDR2 is FQNEAQ (reference sequence). CDR3 DNA: TGTGCCATACAGACAGACTATGGCTACACCTTC. Translation gives CAIQTDYGYTF.

This chain links TRBV6-5 with TRBJ2-2, with D possibly being TRBD2 (5 bases). The CDR3 covers 15 residues. From germline, CDR1 is MNHEY and CDR2 SVGAGI. The V gene lost 0 bases and the J gene lost 6 bases, with 11 bases spanning the gap. CDR3 DNA sequence: TGTGCCAGCAGTTACTCCGGGGAAAGTGCCGGGGAGCTGTTTTTT. Its translation is CASSYSGESAGELFF.

About this clone: The same CDR3 can be traced to other DNA sequences in this sample. The chain carries TRBV7-9 and TRBJ2-7; 7 positions agree with TRBD2. Per the germline V gene, CDR1 is SEHNR and CDR2 is FQNEAQ (reference sequence). Germline trimming cut 6 bases from V and 2 bases from J; bases unmatched to any gene: 4. The CDR3 sequence is 13 residues long. The CDR3 DNA follows: TGTGCCAGCAGTCTAGCGGATACCTACGAGCAGTACTTC. It yields the protein CASSLADTYEQYF.

This clone turned up a few times. The chain carries TRBV30 and TRBJ1-6; D gene unclear. CDR1 GTSNPN and CDR2 SVGIG come from the germline V gene (reference sequence). Trimming took off 3 bases at V and 1 base at J, with 10 bases between the two ends. The CDR3 runs 15 residues. DNA of the CDR3: TGTGCCTGGAGCGAGGAAAATTCCTATAATTCACCCCTCCACTTT. It yields the protein CAWSEENSYNSPLHF.

This clone was found a few times. Other nucleotide sequences from this sample produce the same CDR3. CDR3 region: CASSLDGYEQYF. The CDR3, as DNA: TGTGCCAGCAGCTTAGACGGCTACGAGCAGTACTTC. V is TRBV11-2 and J is TRBJ2-7; D is unclear. Germline V CDR1 and CDR2: SGHAT, FQNNGV. The CDR3 runs 12 residues. Deletions cut 0 bases from V and 3 bases from J, with 3 bases between. Filled out from reference TRBV11-2 and TRBJ2-7, the complete variable domain reads EAGVAQSPRYKIIEKRQSVAFWCNPISGHATLYWYQQILGQGPKLLIQFQNNGVVDDSQLPKDRFSAERLKGVDSTLKIQPAKLEDSAVYLCASSLDGYEQYFGPGTRLTVT.